The 22 T cell receptor beta chains below come from one sample, sequenced in a study of shared clonotypes between healthy human individuals. Sequencing was performed with immunoSEQ multiplex PCR; in TCRdb, only in-frame clones are kept and a portion is missing. The table includes a few hundred thousand clones, around 87% detected once. The sample taken for sequencing was memory CD8+ T cells sorted from blood. Subset noted: CD45RO+ cells pooled with CCR7-negative TemRA cells. These receptors came from a man aged 18-30 years in good health.

The rearrangement joins TRBV7-8 to TRBJ2-7, with 7 bases identical to TRBD2. Germline-derived CDR1 and CDR2 are SGHVS and FQNEAQ. This CDR3 has 15 amino acids. V trimming: 2 bases; J trimming: 2 bases; junction bases outside the gene matches: 6. The CDR3 nucleotides read TGTGCCAGCAGCTTATCCCTAGCGGATACCTACGAGCAGTACTTC. Its protein is CASSLSLADTYEQYF.

The chain has TRBV28 and TRBJ2-1; 8 nucleotides agree with TRBD1. Losses at the gene ends were 7 bases for V and 3 bases for J; bases not matched to a gene: 8. This CDR3 is built from 15 residues. Germline CDR1 MDHEN, CDR2 SYDVKM. This CDR3 is CASTPRDRLYNEQFF. CDR3 nucleotides: TGTGCCAGCACCCCTCGGGACAGGCTCTACAATGAGCAGTTCTTC.

This clone came up once. The chain joins TRBV2 to TRBJ2-2, with D possibly matching TRBD1 (5 bases). The CDR3 contains 14 residues. V gave up 4 bases and J gave up 1 base, with 7 bases separating them. The germline V gene has CDR1 SNHLY and CDR2 FYNNEI. The CDR3 here is CASSGGRNTGELFF. The CDR3 DNA reads as TGTGCCAGCAGTGGGGGCAGGAACACCGGGGAGCTGTTTTTT. Complete variable domain (other parts from reference TRBV2 and TRBJ2-2): EPEVTQTPSHQVTQMGQEVILRCVPISNHLYFYWYRQILGQKVEFLVSFYNNEISEKSEIFDDQFSVERPDGSNFTLKIRSTKLEDSAMYFCASSGGRNTGELFFGEGSRLTVL.

Notes on this clone: The sample carries other DNA sequences with the same CDR3. The chain is built from TRBV9 and TRBJ2-7; 10 nucleotides align to TRBD2. Germline CDR1 SGDLS, CDR2 YYNGEE. This CDR3 region has 15 residues. With V trimmed by 0 bases and J by 2 bases, 2 bases remained unmatched. Written as DNA, the CDR3 is TGTGCCAGCAGCGTAGGGACTAGCGGCACCTACGAGCAGTACTTC. Translated: CASSVGTSGTYEQYF.

This clone was seen repeatedly, ten times or more. V and J are TRBV11-2 and TRBJ2-1, with D possibly matching TRBD1 (6 bases). Trimming removed 0 bases from V and 5 bases from J, with 11 bases in between. The CDR3 extends over 15 amino acids. Per the germline V gene, CDR1 is SGHAT and CDR2 is FQNNGV. CDR3 region: CASSLDPGANNEQFF. CDR3 nucleotide sequence: TGTGCCAGCAGCTTAGATCCAGGGGCTAACAATGAGCAGTTCTTC.

The rearrangement links TRBV5-1 to TRBJ1-2; 7 bases match TRBD1. With V trimmed by 0 bases and J by 0 bases, 8 bases remained unmatched. The CDR3 contains 17 residues. CDR1 is SGHRS and CDR2 is YFSETQ in the germline V gene. The CDR3 region is CASSLEGTALPNYGYTF. The CDR3, as DNA: TGCGCCAGCAGCTTGGAGGGGACAGCACTCCCTAACTATGGCTACACCTTC.

The chain couples TRBV25-1 to TRBJ2-2; weak D call: TRBD1 (5 bases). This CDR3 comprises 13 residues. Per germline, CDR1 MGHDK and CDR2 SYGVNS. The V gene lost 6 bases and the J gene lost 1 base, with 6 bases spanning the gap. DNA of the CDR3: TGTGCCAGCAGCGGACAGAACACCGGGGAGCTGTTTTTT. Its translation: CASSGQNTGELFF.

CDR3 sequence reads: CASSFSNTEAFF. The CDR3 DNA follows: TGTGCCAGCAGTTTTTCTAACACTGAAGCTTTCTTT. This chain joins TRBV28 and TRBJ1-1; D gene ambiguous. This CDR3 spans 12 amino acids. The germline gives CDR1 MDHEN, CDR2 SYDVKM. Trimming pared 3 bases from V and 2 bases from J, leaving 4 bases between.

The chain has TRBV27 and TRBJ1-4, with 9 nucleotides matching TRBD1. Germline CDR1 and CDR2: MNHEY and SMNVEV (reference sequence). V shed 6 bases, J shed 7 bases, and the junction held 6 bases outside the gene matches. The CDR3 contains 14 residues. The CDR3 region has the DNA TGTGCCAGCAGACTACAGGGGGCGAGTGAAAAACTGTTTTTT. It encodes CASRLQGASEKLFF.

Turning to this clone: This specimen includes other DNA sequences encoding the same CDR3. In nucleotides, the CDR3 is TGTGCCTGGAGTGTAGGAGCGGGGCAAGAGACCCAGTACTTC. It codes for CAWSVGAGQETQYF. The rearrangement uses TRBV30 and TRBJ2-5; 7 nucleotides line up with TRBD2. Germline V lookup: CDR1 GTSNPN, CDR2 SVGIG (reference sequence). The CDR3 covers 14 residues. V dropped 0 bases and J dropped 2; count of bases not matched to a gene: 3.

The sample holds a few counts of this clone. The V and J genes are TRBV5-5 and TRBJ2-7; D is perhaps TRBD1 (6 bases). Trimming took off 3 bases at V and 3 bases at J, with 19 bases between the two ends. The CDR3 totals 16 residues. In germline, CDR1 is SGHKS, CDR2 YYEKEE (reference sequence). In DNA form, the CDR3 reads TGTGCCAGCAGCTCGACCGTAACAGGGTGGGGCTACGAGCAGTACTTC. Its translation: CASSSTVTGWGYEQYF. The full variable domain, in which reference TRBV5-5 and TRBJ2-7 provide the parts outside the CDR3, is DAGVTQSPTHLIKTRGQQVTLRCSPISGHKSVSWYQQVLGQGPQFIFQYYEKEERGRGNFPDRFSARQFPNYSSELNVNALLLGDSALYLCASSSTVTGWGYEQYFGPGTRLTVT.

The J gene is TRBJ2-2, the V gene TRBV6-5; the match to TRBD1 covers 8 bases. There are 15 residues in the CDR3. J gave up 2 bases and V 4 bases, and 3 bases lay outside the gene matches. Germline V gene data show CDR1 as MNHEY and CDR2 as SVGAGI. The CDR3 is CASSLTGENTGELFF. For the CDR3, the DNA is TGTGCCAGCAGTTTGACAGGGGAAAACACCGGGGAGCTGTTTTTT.

The CDR3 sequence: CASSEWSRDHNQPQHF. CDR3 sequence (DNA): TGTGCCAGCAGTGAATGGAGCAGGGATCACAATCAGCCCCAGCATTTT. This rearrangement joins TRBV6-1 to TRBJ1-5; D may be TRBD1 (5 bases). Germline V gene lookup returns CDR1 MNHNS and CDR2 SASEGT. V was clipped by 2 bases and J by 3 bases, with 14 bases between them. The CDR3 consists of 16 residues.

This clone appeared a few times. The V call is TRBV9, the J call TRBJ1-1; a possible D gene is TRBD1 (5 bases). Deletions cut 4 bases from V and 6 bases from J, with 13 bases between. Looked up from germline, CDR1 is SGDLS and CDR2 is YYNGEE. The CDR3 runs to 13 residues. Here the CDR3 reads CASSPSWGAEAFF. The CDR3 DNA reads TGTGCCAGCAGCCCTAGCTGGGGGGCTGAAGCTTTCTTT.

This sequence joins TRBV27 and TRBJ2-7; no reliable D call. The ends were cut back, 5 bases at V and 6 bases at J, with 11 bases in the middle. The CDR3 loop spans 12 amino acids. The germline V gene encodes CDR1 MNHEY and CDR2 SMNVEV (reference sequence). The CDR3 here is CASSHIAGEQYF. CDR3 bases: TGTGCCAGCAGTCATATAGCTGGCGAGCAGTACTTC.

This sequence joins TRBV14 and TRBJ2-3; TRBD2 matches at 9 bases. Losses at the gene ends were 1 base for V and 5 bases for J; bases not matched to a gene: 7. The CDR3 spans 16 residues. CDR1 is SGHDN and CDR2 is FVKESK in the germline V gene. The CDR3 protein is CASSQGPSGVGDTQYF. CDR3 nucleotides: TGTGCCAGCAGCCAAGGTCCTAGCGGGGTAGGAGATACGCAGTATTTT.

The chain carries TRBV9 and TRBJ1-6, with no clear D. Trimming cost V 0 bases and J 4 bases, with 8 bases left between them. Germline V gene sequence: CDR1 SGDLS, CDR2 YYNGEE. This CDR3 is built from 15 residues. CDR3 residues: CASSVAGEYNSPLHF. The DNA of the CDR3 is TGTGCCAGCAGCGTAGCAGGAGAGTATAATTCACCCCTCCACTTT.

The chain has TRBV25-1 and TRBJ2-7; D remains ambiguous. The CDR3 consists of 13 residues. CDR1 MGHDK and CDR2 SYGVNS come from the germline V gene. V was clipped by 7 bases and J by 1 base, with 11 bases between them. The CDR3 DNA reads TGTGCCAGCATCTCTACACTATCCTACGAGCAGTACTTC. This translates into CASISTLSYEQYF.

The rearrangement uses TRBV6-4 and TRBJ2-5; D gene unclear. V dropped 8 bases and J dropped 7 bases, with 5 bases sitting between them. CDR3 length: 9 amino acids. CDR1 is MRHNA and CDR2 is SNTAGT in the germline V gene. In nucleotides, the CDR3 is TGTGCCAGCCGAGGGACCCAGTACTTC. The encoded protein is CASRGTQYF.

The chain employs TRBV27 and TRBJ2-7; D may be TRBD1 or TRBD2 (5 bases each). The CDR3 spans 14 residues. Germline assignment: CDR1 MNHEY and CDR2 SMNVEV (reference sequence). V lost 0 bases and J lost 2, with 8 bases in between. The CDR3 sequence is CASSLSGPTYEQYF. For the CDR3, the DNA is TGTGCCAGCAGTTTATCGGGACCGACCTACGAGCAGTACTTC.

The V and J genes are TRBV11-2 and TRBJ1-2; a possible D gene is TRBD1 (5 bases). Germline CDR1 and CDR2: SGHAT and FQNNGV. There are 15 residues in the CDR3. The V gene lost 4 bases and the J gene lost 1 base, with 13 bases spanning the gap. The CDR3 DNA follows: TGTGCCAGCAGCTCAGTCCGGGGGGATAACTATGGCTACACCTTC. Its protein is CASSSVRGDNYGYTF.

The chain links TRBV5-8 to TRBJ2-3, with 7 bases lining up with TRBD2. This CDR3 spans 16 amino acids. The V gene's germline CDR1 is SGHTS and CDR2 YDEGEE. V lost 4 bases, J lost 2 bases, and 10 bases stayed unmatched. The chain's CDR3 is CASSHSLTSNTDTQYF. The CDR3 nucleotides read TGTGCCAGCAGCCATTCCCTGACTAGCAACACAGATACGCAGTATTTT.